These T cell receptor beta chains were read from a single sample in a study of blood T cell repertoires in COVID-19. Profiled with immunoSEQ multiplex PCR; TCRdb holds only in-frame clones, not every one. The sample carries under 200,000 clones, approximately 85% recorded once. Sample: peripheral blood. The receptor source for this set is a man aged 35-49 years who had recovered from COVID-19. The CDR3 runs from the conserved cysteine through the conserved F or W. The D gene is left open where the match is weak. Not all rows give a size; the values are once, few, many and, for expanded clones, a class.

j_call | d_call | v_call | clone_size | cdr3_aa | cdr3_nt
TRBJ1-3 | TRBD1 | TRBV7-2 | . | CASRDRGMGNTIYF | TGTGCCAGCAGAGACAGGGGAATGGGAAACACCATATATTTT
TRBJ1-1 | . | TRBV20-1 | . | CSALGGPEAFF | TGCAGTGCCCTAGGGGGTCCTGAAGCTTTCTTT
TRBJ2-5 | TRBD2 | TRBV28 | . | CASSFVPGGGTQYF | TGTGCCAGCAGTTTCGTCCCGGGGGGAGGGACCCAGTACTTC
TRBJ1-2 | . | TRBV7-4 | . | CASSLEEGENWGYTF | TGTGCCAGCAGCTTAGAGGAGGGCGAGAACTGGGGCTACACCTTC
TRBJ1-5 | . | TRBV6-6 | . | CASSRGGVNNQPQHF | TGTGCCAGCAGTCGGGGAGGGGTAAACAATCAGCCCCAGCATTTT
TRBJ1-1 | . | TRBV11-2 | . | CASSLKRNTEAFF | TGTGCCAGCAGCCTTAAGAGGAACACTGAAGCTTTCTTT
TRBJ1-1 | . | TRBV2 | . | CASRTRQGSEAFF | TGTGCCAGCAGGACTCGTCAGGGGTCTGAAGCTTTCTTT
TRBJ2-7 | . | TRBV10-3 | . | CAISAQRSYEQYF | TGTGCCATCAGTGCCCAGCGGAGCTACGAGCAGTACTTC
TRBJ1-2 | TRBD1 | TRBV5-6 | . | CASSYASGTGGGYTF | TGTGCCAGCAGTTACGCTTCCGGGACAGGGGGAGGCTACACCTTC
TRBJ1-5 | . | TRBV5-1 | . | CASSLVGGSNQPQHF | TGCGCCAGCAGCTTGGTGGGGGGAAGCAATCAGCCCCAGCATTTT
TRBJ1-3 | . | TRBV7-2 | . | CASSFGHGSGNTIYF | TGTGCCAGCAGCTTCGGACACGGGTCGGGAAACACCATATATTTT
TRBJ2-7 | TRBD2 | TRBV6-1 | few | CASSKGFSGGAPYEQYF | TGTGCCAGCAGTAAAGGGTTTAGCGGGGGGGCCCCCTACGAGCAGTACTTC
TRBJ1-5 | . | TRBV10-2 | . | CASNSGYSNQPQHF | TGCGCCAGCAACTCAGGTTATAGCAATCAGCCCCAGCATTTT
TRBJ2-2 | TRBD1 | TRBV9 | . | CASSVASGTAFAGELFF | TGTGCCAGCAGCGTAGCGTCCGGGACAGCCTTCGCCGGGGAGCTGTTTTTT
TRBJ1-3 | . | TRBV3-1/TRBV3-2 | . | CASSRPSSGNTIYF | TGTGCCAGCAGTCGCCCTAGCTCTGGAAACACCATATATTTT
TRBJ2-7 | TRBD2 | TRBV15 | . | CATKPPAGGREQYF | TGTGCCACGAAACCCCCAGCGGGGGGGCGAGAGCAGTACTTC
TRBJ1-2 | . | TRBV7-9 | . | CASSLVPSGYTF | TGTGCCAGCAGCTTAGTTCCAAGCGGCTACACCTTC
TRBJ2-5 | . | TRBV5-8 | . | CASSLMAGRSETQYF | TGTGCCAGCAGCTTGATGGCGGGACGAAGTGAGACCCAGTACTTC
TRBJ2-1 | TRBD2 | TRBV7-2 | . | CASTKTSGSPEQFF | TGTGCCAGCACCAAGACTAGCGGGAGCCCTGAGCAGTTCTTC
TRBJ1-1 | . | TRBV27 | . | CASFGNTEAFF | TGTGCCAGCTTCGGGAACACTGAAGCTTTCTTT
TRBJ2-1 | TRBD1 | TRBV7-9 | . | CASSLHSGTDFF | TGTGCCAGCAGCTTACACTCCGGGACAGACTTCTTC
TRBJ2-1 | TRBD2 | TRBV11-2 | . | CASSYRTGGQNEQFF | TGTGCCAGCAGCTACCGAACGGGGGGGCAAAATGAGCAGTTCTTC
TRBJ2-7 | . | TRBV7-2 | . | CASSLAESYEQYF | TGTGCCAGCAGCTTAGCGGAGTCCTACGAGCAGTACTTC
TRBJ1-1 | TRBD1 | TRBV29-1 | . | CSVDEGAAWRNTEAFF | TGCAGCGTTGATGAGGGGGCTGCGTGGCGGAACACTGAAGCTTTCTTT
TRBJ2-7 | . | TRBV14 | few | CASSQAGSHEQYF | TGTGCCAGCAGCCAAGCCGGGAGCCACGAGCAGTACTTC
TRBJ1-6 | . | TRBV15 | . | CATSRPEGASPLHF | TGTGCCACCAGCAGACCTGAAGGGGCATCACCCCTCCACTTT
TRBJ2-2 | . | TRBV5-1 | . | CASSSTGRLDTGELFF | TGCGCCAGCAGCTCCACAGGGCGGCTTGACACCGGGGAGCTGTTTTTT
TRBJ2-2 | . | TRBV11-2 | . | CASSVVVTPGELFF | TGTGCCAGCAGCGTGGTAGTAACTCCCGGGGAGCTGTTTTTT
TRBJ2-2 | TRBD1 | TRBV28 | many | CASSPDRGVLAGELFF | TGTGCCAGCAGTCCTGACAGGGGCGTCTTGGCCGGGGAGCTGTTTTTT
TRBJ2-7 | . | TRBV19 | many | CASTGDGYEQYF | TGTGCCAGTACGGGTGATGGGTACGAGCAGTACTTC
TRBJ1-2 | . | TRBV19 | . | CASSIGGDYGYTF | TGTGCCAGTAGTATAGGGGGGGACTATGGCTACACCTTC
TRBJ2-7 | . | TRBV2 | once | CASSDIDGRGLPYF | TGTGCCAGCAGTGATATTGATGGTAGAGGCCTCCCGTACTTC
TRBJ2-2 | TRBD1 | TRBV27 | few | CASVGTGITGELFF | TGTGCCAGCGTGGGGACAGGGATAACCGGGGAGCTGTTTTTT
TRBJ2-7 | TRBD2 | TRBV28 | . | CATISTSASREEQYF | TGTGCCACAATAAGCACTAGCGCTTCACGGGAGGAGCAGTACTTC
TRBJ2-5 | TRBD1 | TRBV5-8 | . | CASNHGTGAEETQYF | TGTGCCAGCAACCACGGGACAGGGGCGGAAGAGACCCAGTACTTC
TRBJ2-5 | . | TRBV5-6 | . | CASSLGLAKETQYF | TGTGCCAGCAGCTTGGGGCTAGCGAAGGAGACCCAGTACTTC
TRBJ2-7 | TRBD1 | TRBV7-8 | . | CASSSFGTGSYEQYF | TGTGCCAGCAGCTCGTTCGGGACAGGAAGCTACGAGCAGTACTTC
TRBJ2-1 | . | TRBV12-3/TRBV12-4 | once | CASSFGGFEFF | TGTGCCAGCAGTTTCGGAGGGTTTGAGTTCTTC
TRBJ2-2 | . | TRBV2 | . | CASSGETGYTGELFF | TGTGCCAGCAGTGGGGAGACAGGTTACACCGGGGAGCTGTTTTTT
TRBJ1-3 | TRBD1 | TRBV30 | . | CAWSSVQGAYTIYF | TGTGCCTGGAGTAGTGTACAGGGGGCTTACACCATATATTTT
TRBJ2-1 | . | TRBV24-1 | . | CATSDTGSHNEQFF | TGTGCCACCAGTGACACAGGTTCCCACAATGAGCAGTTCTTC
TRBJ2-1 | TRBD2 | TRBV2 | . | CASSEALREIWASGGYYNEQFF | TGTGCCAGCAGTGAAGCGCTTCGGGAAATTTGGGCAAGCGGGGGATACTACAATGAGCAGTTCTTC
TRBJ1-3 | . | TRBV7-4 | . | CASSSRGDTIYF | TGTGCCAGCAGCTCTCGGGGGGACACCATATATTTT
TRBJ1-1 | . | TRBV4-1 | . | CASSLSGALNTEAFF | TGCGCCAGCAGCCTTTCAGGGGCCTTGAACACTGAAGCTTTCTTT
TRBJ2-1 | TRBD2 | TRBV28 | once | CASSSALAGGEQFF | TGTGCCAGCAGTTCGGCGCTAGCGGGAGGGGAGCAGTTCTTC
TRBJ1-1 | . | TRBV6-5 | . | CASIRTVNTAGEAFF | TGTGCCAGCATTCGGACGGTGAACACGGCGGGTGAAGCTTTCTTT
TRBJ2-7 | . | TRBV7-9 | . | CASSLSSSYEQYF | TGTGCCAGCAGCTTAAGTAGTTCCTACGAGCAGTACTTC
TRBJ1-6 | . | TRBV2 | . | CASSDFNSNSPLHF | TGTGCCAGCAGTGATTTCAATTCCAATTCACCCCTCCACTTT
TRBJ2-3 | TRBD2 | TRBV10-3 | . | CAIQAGGSTDTQYF | TGTGCCATCCAAGCGGGAGGGAGCACAGATACGCAGTATTTT
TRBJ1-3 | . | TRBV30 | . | CAWSWSRFLGNTIYF | TGTGCCTGGAGTTGGAGTCGTTTTTTGGGAAACACCATATATTTT
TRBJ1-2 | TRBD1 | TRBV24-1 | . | CATSPTGLDYGYTF | TGTGCCACCAGCCCGACAGGGTTGGACTATGGCTACACCTTC
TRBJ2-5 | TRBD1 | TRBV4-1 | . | CASSQDRGLETQYF | TGCGCCAGCAGCCAGGACAGGGGGCTGGAGACCCAGTACTTC
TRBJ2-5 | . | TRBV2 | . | CASSADRSQETQYF | TGTGCCAGCAGCGCTGACAGGAGCCAAGAGACCCAGTACTTC